The clone carrying this T cell receptor beta chain appeared a few times. Its specificity is unknown. TCRdb called the 5' RACE reads again in MiXCR, with one record for every CDR3 protein. The data hold 100,000 to 150,000 distinct CDR3 sequences, with about 15% observed a single time. CDR1 and CDR2 from the germline V gene are DFQATT and SNEGSKA (reference sequence). The J segment lost 1 base and the V segment lost 3 bases, leaving 16 bases of the junction unmatched. The CDR3 totals 18 residues. This sample is drawn from a study of early T cells in non-severe SARS-CoV-2 infection. Study context: Sequencing targeted bulk RNA from unsorted whole blood, leaving chains unpaired.

The study's findings and limits: Anti-spike CD8 responses were favored by VDJdb matching, which missed private and CD4 specificities.

The chain has TRBV20-1 and TRBJ2-3, with 7 bases matching TRBD2. This clonotype was obtained from an adult who was a healthcare worker with PCR-confirmed SARS-CoV-2 infection or an uninfected control (not recorded which). Source material: whole blood. The CDR3 sequence is CSARPRVFRGEGTDTQYF. As DNA, the CDR3 is TGCAGTGCTAGGCCCCGAGTTTTTCGGGGGGAGGGCACAGATACGCAGTATTTT.